This passage covers 16 T cell receptor beta chains from one sample sequenced in a study of CD8 T cells in Susac syndrome (dated by TCRdb to between 2018 and 2020). The library was made by the immunoSEQ multiplex PCR assay. RNA was extracted using the RNeasy kit, and roughly 0.5 to 1 microgram was reverse transcribed with random hexamers. The public reads were quality trimmed at Q25 with fastp and then assembled into clones with MiXCR by TCRdb, keeping productive beta chains. Identical CDR3 protein sequences are pooled into one entry, listed with their most common genes and DNA. The sample yields about 100,000 distinct CDR3 sequences; 95% were counted once. The top ten constitute 0.25% to 0.35% of the sample. The sample taken for sequencing was CD8+ T cells from PBMCs. These receptors came from a human donor with Susac syndrome.

V gene TRBV5-4 combines with J gene TRBJ2-7; D remains ambiguous. V lost 1 base and J 5 bases, leaving 13 bases between the germline ends. CDR1 and CDR2 (germline): SGHNT, YYREEE (reference sequence). The CDR3 is made up of 14 amino acids. CDR3 sequence reads: CASSLRQNTHEQYF. CDR3 DNA sequence: TGTGCCAGCAGCTTGAGGCAGAACACCCACGAGCAGTACTTC.

This clonotype was observed a single time. The chain carries TRBV27 and TRBJ2-2, with D unresolved. Germline V gives CDR1 MNHEY, CDR2 SMNVEV (reference sequence). There are 13 residues in the CDR3. Deletions cut 3 bases from V and 7 bases from J, with 9 bases between. CDR3 sequence (DNA): TGTGCCAGCAGTTTTTGGAAGGGCGGGGAGCTGTTTTTT. This sequence encodes CASSFWKGGELFF.

V and J are TRBV27 and TRBJ1-5; D unresolved. This CDR3 region has 13 residues. The V end lost 2 bases, the J end lost 9 bases, and 11 bases lay between the germline ends. CDR1 and CDR2 from the germline V gene are MNHEY and SMNVEV (reference sequence). CDR3 amino acids: CASSLKVEWPQHF. CDR3 DNA: TGTGCCAGCAGTTTAAAGGTCGAGTGGCCCCAGCATTTT.

CDR3 sequence: CASSSRGGPEAFF. In DNA form, the CDR3 reads TGTGCCAGCAGCTCTAGGGGGGGGCCAGAAGCTTTCTTT. The chain couples TRBV13 to TRBJ1-1; TRBD1 is a possible D gene (6 bases). Per the germline V gene, CDR1 is PRHDT and CDR2 is FYEKMQ (reference sequence). The V end lost 4 bases, the J end lost 8 bases, and 14 bases lay between the germline ends. The CDR3 spans 13 residues.

The chain couples TRBV7-9 to TRBJ2-3; D gene ambiguous. CDR1 and CDR2 (germline): SEHNR, FQNEAQ (reference sequence). CDR3 size: 14 residues. The ends were cut back, 1 base at V and 3 bases at J, with 8 bases in the middle. CDR3 residues: CASSLDVETDTQYF. As DNA, the CDR3 is TGTGCCAGCAGCTTAGACGTAGAGACAGATACGCAGTATTTT.

The rearrangement joins TRBV3-1 to TRBJ2-3, with 8 positions matching TRBD2. This CDR3 is 18 amino acids long. After removal of 1 base from V and 5 bases from J, the junction contained 14 bases not matched to a gene. CDR1 and CDR2 (germline): LGHDT, YNNKEL (reference sequence). This CDR3 is CASSQGGIGGLAGDTQYF. DNA for the CDR3: TGTGCCAGCAGCCAAGGGGGGATCGGAGGACTAGCAGGAGATACGCAGTATTTT.

This chain links TRBV7-9 with TRBJ2-1, with D perhaps TRBD2 (7 bases). The V end lost 1 base, the J end lost 8 bases, and 9 bases lay between the germline ends. Germline CDR1 reads SEHNR; CDR2 reads FQNEAQ (reference sequence). The CDR3 length is 13 residues. The CDR3 DNA reads as TGTGCCAGCAGCTTAGGAGGGGGGGATGAGCAGTTCTTC. Translation gives CASSLGGGDEQFF.

V and J are TRBV7-3 and TRBJ2-1, with TRBD2 matching over 8 bases. CDR1 and CDR2 from the germline V gene are SGHTA and FQGTGA. The CDR3 consists of 15 residues. V shed 5 bases and J 5 bases; nucleotides not matched to a gene: 8. DNA of the CDR3: TGTGCCAGCAGCCGAGCGGCCGGGAGGGACAATGAGCAGTTCTTC. It translates to CASSRAAGRDNEQFF.

This clonotype was detected once. The genes are TRBV7-9 and TRBJ1-1; maybe TRBD1 (6 bases). V dropped 7 bases and J dropped 3 bases, with 18 bases sitting between them. The CDR3 runs 15 residues. Germline V lookup: CDR1 SEHNR, CDR2 FQNEAQ (reference sequence). The CDR3 here is CASTSSQGLYTEAFF. CDR3 nucleotide sequence: TGTGCCAGCACTTCCTCTCAGGGGCTTTACACTGAAGCTTTCTTT.

This rearrangement joins TRBV27 to TRBJ2-7; TRBD2 matches at 7 bases. The CDR3 length is 15 residues. The junction had 13 bases not matched to a gene; V was cut back by 5 bases and J by 6 bases. CDR1 and CDR2 from the germline V gene are MNHEY and SMNVEV (reference sequence). CDR3 coding DNA: TGTGCCAGCAGTCCCGGACTAGACCCCCGAGGCGAGCAGTACTTC. Its translation is CASSPGLDPRGEQYF.

This chain links TRBV4-1 with TRBJ2-7, with TRBD2 matching 7 bases. The CDR3 runs 13 residues. Germline V gene data show CDR1 as MGHRA and CDR2 as YSYEKL. V lost 0 bases, J lost 6 bases, and 2 bases stayed unmatched. In DNA, the CDR3 is TGCGCCAGCAGCCAAGATTGGGGGGGCGAGCAGTACTTC. Protein: CASSQDWGGEQYF.

The chain has TRBV20-1 and TRBJ2-5; a weak D match, TRBD1 (6 bases). V was clipped by 6 bases and J by 5 bases, with 13 bases between them. This CDR3 is built from 12 residues. Looked up from germline, CDR1 is DFQATT and CDR2 is SNEGSKA (reference sequence). CDR3 nucleotides: TGCAGTGCCACGGATAGGGGGGAGACCCAGTACTTC. Protein: CSATDRGETQYF.

The V gene is TRBV6-6, the J gene TRBJ2-3, with D tentatively TRBD2 (6 bases). V dropped 6 bases and J dropped 0 bases, with 13 bases sitting between them. Germline V gives CDR1 MNHNY, CDR2 SVGAGI (reference sequence). This CDR3 contains 15 residues. CDR3 protein: CASRGGLKSTDTQYF. CDR3 in DNA: TGTGCCAGCAGGGGGGGTCTGAAAAGCACAGATACGCAGTATTTT.

This chain uses TRBV28 with TRBJ1-3, with D hard to call. Germline-derived CDR1 and CDR2 are MDHEN and SYDVKM. The CDR3 extends over 13 amino acids. V lost 7 bases and J 0 bases, leaving 7 bases between the germline ends. The CDR3 sequence is CASKGISGNTIYF. For the CDR3, the DNA is TGTGCCAGCAAAGGGATCTCTGGAAACACCATATATTTT.

This chain uses TRBV29-1 with TRBJ2-3; D remains unclear. Trimming took off 6 bases at V and 5 bases at J, with 18 bases between the two ends. This CDR3 comprises 14 residues. CDR1 SQVTM and CDR2 ANQGSEA come from the germline V gene. The CDR3 nucleotides read TGCAGCGTAATCCACCACGAAACCGGAGATACGCAGTATTTT. It codes for CSVIHHETGDTQYF.

This chain joins TRBV15 and TRBJ2-5; D may be TRBD2 (6 bases). V gave up 3 bases and J gave up 0 bases, with 11 bases separating them. CDR1 and CDR2 from the germline V gene are LNHNV and YYDKDF (reference sequence). CDR3 length: 15 residues. The CDR3 DNA is TGTGCCACCAGCAGGGGACTGACGTACCAAGAGACCCAGTACTTC. It translates to CATSRGLTYQETQYF.